The 31 T cell receptor beta chains given below trace back to one sample, sequenced in a study of T-cell reconstitution after alpha-beta-depleted transplantation in children. Molecular barcoding with unique molecular identifiers was used for the TCRbeta library. TCRdb analysed the PCR reads with MiXCR anew, one entry per CDR3 protein. The sample carries about 490,000 distinct CDR3 sequences, about 10% recorded once. The specimen was PBMCs, collected before TCRalphabeta/CD19-depleted stem cell transplant. Source of these receptors: a child aged 2 to 10 with inherited bone marrow failure, due to receive a stem cell transplant.

This clonotype came up many times. Germline is not matched at one junction end, which may reflect a read error. The chain links TRBV11-2 to TRBJ2-7; D is unclear. The germline V gene has CDR1 SGHAT and CDR2 FQNNGV. This CDR3 comprises 15 residues. DNA of the CDR3: TGTACCAGCAGCTCCAGGTCTTCTTCCCCCTACGAGCAGTACTTC. Translated, it gives CTSSSRSSSPYEQYF.

The rearrangement uses TRBV12-3 or TRBV12-4 and TRBJ2-1; possibly TRBD2 for D (5 bases). Trimming cost V 5 bases and J 7 bases, with 15 bases left between them. This CDR3 is built from 14 residues. The CDR3 coding sequence is TGTGCCAGCAGTACGGACTCCCGGATGAATGAGCAGTTCTTC. Translation: CASSTDSRMNEQFF.

This clonotype showed up many times. The V gene is TRBV7-9, the J gene TRBJ2-1; 14 bases fit TRBD2. The germline V gene encodes CDR1 SEHNR and CDR2 FQNEAQ (reference sequence). J gave up 2 bases and V 5 bases, and 2 bases lay outside the gene matches. The CDR3 totals 16 residues. The CDR3 is CASSQTSGRAYNEQFF. The CDR3 coding sequence is TGTGCCAGCAGCCAGACTAGCGGGAGGGCCTACAATGAGCAGTTCTTC.

This clonotype was seen repeatedly, ten times or more. This chain connects TRBV29-1 to TRBJ1-1; D possibly corresponds to TRBD1 (5 bases). Trimming took off 4 bases at V and 7 bases at J, with 13 bases between the two ends. Germline CDR1 is SQVTM and CDR2 is ANQGSEA. CDR3 length equals 12 residues. The DNA for the CDR3 is TGCAGCGTTGCCCGACATGGGGGTGAAGCTTTCTTT. Encoded protein: CSVARHGGEAFF.

This clonotype occurred a few times. The chain recombines TRBV18 with TRBJ1-5; D uncertain. V lost 1 base and J 6 bases, leaving 7 bases between the germline ends. Germline values: CDR1 KGHSH, CDR2 LQKENI. The CDR3 runs to 13 residues. Here the CDR3 reads CASSPQRAQPQHF. CDR3 DNA: TGTGCCAGCTCACCACAACGGGCTCAGCCCCAGCATTTT.

At least ten counts were recorded for this clonotype. CDR3 in DNA: TGTGCCAGCAGTTACTTCGGGGTACCCGGGGAGCTGTTTTTT. Its protein is CASSYFGVPGELFF. The rearrangement joins TRBV28 to TRBJ2-2; possibly TRBD2 for D (5 bases). The CDR3 contains 14 residues. Germline values: CDR1 MDHEN, CDR2 SYDVKM. V lost 4 bases to trimming and J lost 6 bases, with 12 bases between them.

This chain connects TRBV5-1 to TRBJ2-7; D is uncertain. Trimming took off 2 bases at V and 1 base at J, with 19 bases between the two ends. Per the germline V gene, CDR1 is SGHRS and CDR2 is YFSETQ. This CDR3 is 17 amino acids long. In nucleotides, the CDR3 is TGCGCCAGCAGCTTAAGTTTCCCAAGGGCTTATTCCTACGAGCAGTACTTC. Translating it yields CASSLSFPRAYSYEQYF.

This clonotype showed up many times. The chain has TRBV5-1 and TRBJ2-3, with 7 bases fitting TRBD1. Trimming at V came to 1 base and at J to 1 base, leaving 12 bases not matched to a gene. CDR3 length: 18 residues. The V gene's germline CDR1 is SGHRS and CDR2 YFSETQ. The DNA of the CDR3 is TGCGCCAGCAGCTTGTTCCTGAGGCGAGACAGGGGCACAGATACGCAGTATTTT. Its translation is CASSLFLRRDRGTDTQYF.

The chain is built from TRBV6-1 and TRBJ1-1, with 11 nucleotides matching TRBD1. This CDR3 comprises 13 residues. Germline-derived CDR1 and CDR2 are MNHNS and SASEGT. The junction had 8 bases not matched to a gene; V was cut back by 11 bases and J by 6 bases. CDR3 in amino acids: CAGTGQGASEAFF. Here the CDR3 DNA reads TGTGCCGGAACCGGACAGGGGGCGTCTGAAGCTTTCTTT.

This clonotype occurred many times. The chain carries TRBV7-2 and TRBJ1-2; TRBD1 might be the D (5 bases). V lost 6 bases and J lost 6, with 11 bases in between. The CDR3 spans 12 residues. CDR1 SGHTA and CDR2 FQGNSA come from the germline V gene. The CDR3 bases are TGTGCCAGCAGGATGACAGTTGATGGCTACACCTTC. It yields the protein CASRMTVDGYTF.

This chain connects TRBV20-1 to TRBJ2-1; TRBD1 matches 10 bases. The CDR3 is 15 amino acids. CDR1 is DFQATT and CDR2 is SNEGSKA in the germline V gene (reference sequence). V was pared by 5 bases and J by 4 bases, with 8 bases of the junction left unmatched. CDR3 DNA sequence: TGCAGTGCTTACACCGGGACAGGGGTTTACAATGAGCAGTTCTTC. This translates into CSAYTGTGVYNEQFF.

The chain employs TRBV19 and TRBJ2-7; D could derive from TRBD1 or TRBD2 (5 bases each). Germline V gene lookup returns CDR1 LNHDA and CDR2 SQIVND (reference sequence). The CDR3 is made up of 14 amino acids. Trimming left V 5 bases short and J 6 bases short, with 17 bases between. The CDR3 coding sequence is TGTGCCAGTAGTTGGAAACTCGGGACGGCCGAGCAGTACTTC. Its translation is CASSWKLGTAEQYF.

This clonotype was seen repeatedly, ten times or more. The chain couples TRBV12-3 or TRBV12-4 to TRBJ2-5; 8 nucleotides line up with TRBD2. This CDR3 comprises 16 residues. The junction had 9 bases not matched to a gene; V was cut back by 6 bases and J by 0 bases. CDR3 in DNA: TGTGCCAGCAGCTCCAGACTAGCGCGGTACCAAGAGACCCAGTACTTC. Translation gives CASSSRLARYQETQYF.

V and J are TRBV4-3 and TRBJ2-5, with 14 bases matching TRBD2. Germline CDR1 LGHNA, CDR2 YSLEER. This CDR3 has 16 residues. The junction had 6 bases not matched to a gene; V was cut back by 4 bases and J by 5 bases. This CDR3 reads CASSRGLAGGLETQYF. CDR3 nucleotide sequence: TGCGCCAGCAGCCGTGGACTAGCGGGAGGATTGGAGACCCAGTACTTC.

This clonotype was counted ten times or more. The chain is built from TRBV4-1 and TRBJ2-7; D is possibly TRBD2 (5 bases). CDR1 and CDR2 from the germline V gene are MGHRA and YSYEKL. The CDR3 runs to 15 residues. The V and J ends lost 1 base and 7 bases respectively, with 17 bases between them. For the CDR3, the DNA is TGCGCCAGCAGCCAAGTCGGAGGCACCCAGAGGGAGCAGTACTTC. Amino acid sequence: CASSQVGGTQREQYF.

This clonotype was seen a few times. J is TRBJ2-7 and V is TRBV29-1; 7 nucleotides match TRBD1. The CDR3 is 15 residues long. Germline V CDR1 and CDR2: SQVTM, ANQGSEA. V lost 1 base to trimming and J lost 3 bases; unmatched junction nucleotides: 9. The CDR3 region is CSVEGVNRGYYEQYF. The CDR3 DNA follows: TGCAGCGTTGAAGGGGTTAACAGGGGTTACTACGAGCAGTACTTC.

There are many counts of this clonotype. The gene calls are TRBV7-9 and TRBJ1-1; maybe TRBD1 (5 bases). The CDR3 has 15 amino acids. Trimming removed 2 bases from V and 1 base from J, with 11 bases in between. From germline, CDR1 is SEHNR and CDR2 FQNEAQ (reference sequence). The CDR3 DNA reads as TGTGCCAGCAGCTTACCAAGGGGATGGAACACTGAAGCTTTCTTT. Its translation: CASSLPRGWNTEAFF.

Only one count was recorded for this clonotype. At one of its ends the junction is not consistent with the germline gene, which may arise from a read error. Here the CDR3 reads CASSPDSLNERLFF. In nucleotides, the CDR3 is TGTGCCAGCAGCCCAGACAGCCTTAATGAAAGACTGTTTTTT. The genes are TRBV9 and TRBJ1-4, with D perhaps TRBD1 (5 bases). The CDR3 contains 14 residues. Germline-derived CDR1 and CDR2 are SGDLS and YYNGEE.

At least ten counts were recorded for this clonotype. This chain joins TRBV4-1 and TRBJ2-1; D uncertain. This CDR3 has 15 amino acids. CDR1 is MGHRA and CDR2 is YSYEKL in the germline V gene. Trimming took 3 bases from V and 6 from J, leaving 15 bases between them. The CDR3 spells CASSHEYRALNEQFF. CDR3 DNA: TGCGCCAGCAGCCATGAATACCGGGCCCTCAATGAGCAGTTCTTC.

The chain joins TRBV3-1 to TRBJ2-5, with 7 bases fitting TRBD2. The CDR3 covers 15 residues. V dropped 4 bases and J dropped 5; count of bases not matched to a gene: 10. Germline CDR1 reads LGHDT; CDR2 reads YNNKEL (reference sequence). The CDR3: CASSPLRGSGETQYF. Written as DNA, the CDR3 is TGTGCCAGCAGCCCCCTTCGCGGGAGTGGGGAGACCCAGTACTTC.

The chain links TRBV30 to TRBJ2-2, with unresolved D. Germline V gives CDR1 GTSNPN, CDR2 SVGIG (reference sequence). The CDR3 spans 11 residues. Trimming shortened V by 0 bases and J by 10 bases, and 6 bases separated the two germline ends. CDR3 nucleotide sequence: TGTGCCTGGAGTGTTGGGGTGGAGCTGTTTTTT. It translates to CAWSVGVELFF.

This clonotype occurred many times. This sequence joins TRBV14 and TRBJ2-1; D is possibly TRBD2 (5 bases). V was clipped by 2 bases and J by 6 bases, with 20 bases between them. The germline gives CDR1 SGHDN, CDR2 FVKESK. This CDR3 has 17 amino acids. In DNA form, the CDR3 reads TGTGCCAGCAGCCAACATAAAGCGGTTCCAAAGTTCAATGAGCAGTTCTTC. Its protein is CASSQHKAVPKFNEQFF.

A few counts support this clonotype. This chain joins TRBV20-1 and TRBJ2-1; 12 nucleotides line up with TRBD2. The CDR3 sequence is 16 residues long. CDR1 is DFQATT and CDR2 is SNEGSKA in the germline V gene (reference sequence). V shed 0 bases, J shed 8 bases, and the junction held 8 bases outside the gene matches. The CDR3 DNA follows: TGCAGTGCTAGAGATCTGGGGCTAGCGGGAGGGGATGAGCAGTTCTTC. The encoded protein is CSARDLGLAGGDEQFF.

The V gene is TRBV20-1, the J gene TRBJ2-1; 7 bases align to TRBD2. V lost 2 bases and J lost 0; bases outside the gene matches: 10. Germline CDR1 reads DFQATT; CDR2 reads SNEGSKA (reference sequence). The CDR3 is 17 amino acids. The CDR3: CSARRAGAVGSYNEQFF. In DNA, the CDR3 is TGCAGTGCTAGACGGGCGGGAGCGGTAGGCTCCTACAATGAGCAGTTCTTC.

The chain carries TRBV20-1 and TRBJ2-2; possibly TRBD2 for D (6 bases). The length of the CDR3 is 15 residues. The V gene lost 2 bases and the J gene lost 1 base, with 11 bases spanning the gap. CDR1 is DFQATT, CDR2 SNEGSKA, per germline (reference sequence). The DNA of the CDR3 is TGCAGTGCTAGACAAGGGACTTGGAACACCGGGGAGCTGTTTTTT. Its protein is CSARQGTWNTGELFF.

This clonotype occurred many times. V is TRBV29-1 and J is TRBJ2-1, with D unresolved. Trimming stripped 3 bases from V and 4 bases from J, with 7 bases between. This CDR3 has 12 amino acids. The germline V gene encodes CDR1 SQVTM and CDR2 ANQGSEA. The CDR3 DNA follows: TGCAGCGTTGACAGGTCTTACAATGAGCAGTTCTTC. It codes for CSVDRSYNEQFF.

Many counts were recorded for this clonotype. The rearrangement uses TRBV9 and TRBJ1-4; D remains unclear. Germline V gives CDR1 SGDLS, CDR2 YYNGEE. V was clipped by 4 bases and J by 8 bases, with 18 bases between them. The CDR3 contains 15 residues. CDR3 region: CASSQRGSISEKLFF. The CDR3 region has the DNA TGTGCCAGCAGCCAGCGAGGTTCTATCTCGGAAAAACTGTTTTTT.

About this clonotype itself: This may arise from a read error, as a much more abundant clone is one base away. The conserved closing phenylalanine or tryptophan is absent in this CDR3, likely reflecting a read error. This chain uses TRBV19 with TRBJ2-1; 11 bases fit TRBD2. The CDR3 has 15 residues. The germline gives CDR1 LNHDA, CDR2 SQIVND (reference sequence). V trimming: 5 bases; J trimming: 12 bases; junction bases outside the gene matches: 12. The CDR3 loop reads CASSDSSGRASGQFL. The CDR3 DNA reads TGTGCCAGTAGTGATAGTAGCGGGAGGGCCTCTGGGCAGTTCTTA.

The sample holds many counts of this clonotype. CDR3 sequence: CASSPTGIETFF. CDR3 DNA sequence: TGTGCCAGCAGCCCGACAGGGATCGAGACTTTCTTT. This chain connects TRBV5-5 to TRBJ1-1; 7 nucleotides align to TRBD1. Germline values: CDR1 SGHKS, CDR2 YYEKEE (reference sequence). After removal of 4 bases from V and 12 bases from J, the junction contained 9 bases not matched to a gene. The CDR3 length is 12 residues.

This clonotype was found many times. This chain connects TRBV4-3 to TRBJ2-2, with TRBD1 as a possible D gene (5 bases). Looked up from germline, CDR1 is LGHNA and CDR2 is YSLEER. V lost 1 base and J lost 5, with 11 bases in between. The CDR3 totals 15 residues. CDR3 residues: CASSQVDSYTGELFF. CDR3 nucleotide sequence: TGCGCCAGCAGCCAAGTTGACAGCTATACCGGGGAGCTGTTTTTT.

In its sample, this clonotype was seen many times. This chain joins TRBV25-1 and TRBJ1-2, with D perhaps matching TRBD1 (6 bases). Trimming took 6 bases from V and 6 from J, leaving 14 bases between them. Germline lookup yields CDR1 MGHDK and CDR2 SYGVNS. This CDR3 has 13 residues. The CDR3: CASRRGGADGYTF. CDR3 nucleotides: TGTGCCAGCAGAAGGGGGGGCGCGGATGGCTACACCTTC.